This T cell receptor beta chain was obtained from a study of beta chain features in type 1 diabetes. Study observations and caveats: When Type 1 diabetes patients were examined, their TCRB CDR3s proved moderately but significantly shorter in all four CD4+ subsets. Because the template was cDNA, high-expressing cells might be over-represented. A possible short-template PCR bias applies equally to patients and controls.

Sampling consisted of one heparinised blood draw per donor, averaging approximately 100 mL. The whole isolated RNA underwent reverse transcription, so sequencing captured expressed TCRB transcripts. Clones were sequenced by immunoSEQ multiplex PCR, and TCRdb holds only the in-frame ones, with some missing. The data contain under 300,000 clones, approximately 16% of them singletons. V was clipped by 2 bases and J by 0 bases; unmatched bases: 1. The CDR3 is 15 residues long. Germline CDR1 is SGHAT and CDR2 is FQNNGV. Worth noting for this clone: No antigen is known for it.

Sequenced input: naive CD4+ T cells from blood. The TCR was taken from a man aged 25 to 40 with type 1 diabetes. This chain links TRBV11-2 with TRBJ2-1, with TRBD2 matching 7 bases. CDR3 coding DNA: TGTGCCAGCAGCTTAATAGCGGGCTCCTACAATGAGCAGTTCTTC. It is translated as CASSLIAGSYNEQFF.